This T cell receptor (beta chain) was retrieved from a study of control samples from healthy donors and cancer patients. Sequencing used immunoSEQ multiplex PCR; TCRdb keeps in-frame clones, though not all of them. Of some 74,000 clones listed, around 80% are singletons. The germline gives CDR1 MGHDK, CDR2 SYGVNS. This CDR3 region has 16 residues. The V gene end was trimmed by 1 base and the J gene end by 4 bases; junction bases not matched to a gene: 9. The chain couples TRBV25-1 to TRBJ1-2, with 7 nucleotides matching TRBD1. Material for sequencing was blood. This receptor was identified in a man aged 60-69 years in good health. The DNA of the CDR3 is TGTGCCAGCAGTGAATCCGGGGACAGAAGAGCCTATGGCTACACCTTC. This encodes CASSESGDRRAYGYTF.